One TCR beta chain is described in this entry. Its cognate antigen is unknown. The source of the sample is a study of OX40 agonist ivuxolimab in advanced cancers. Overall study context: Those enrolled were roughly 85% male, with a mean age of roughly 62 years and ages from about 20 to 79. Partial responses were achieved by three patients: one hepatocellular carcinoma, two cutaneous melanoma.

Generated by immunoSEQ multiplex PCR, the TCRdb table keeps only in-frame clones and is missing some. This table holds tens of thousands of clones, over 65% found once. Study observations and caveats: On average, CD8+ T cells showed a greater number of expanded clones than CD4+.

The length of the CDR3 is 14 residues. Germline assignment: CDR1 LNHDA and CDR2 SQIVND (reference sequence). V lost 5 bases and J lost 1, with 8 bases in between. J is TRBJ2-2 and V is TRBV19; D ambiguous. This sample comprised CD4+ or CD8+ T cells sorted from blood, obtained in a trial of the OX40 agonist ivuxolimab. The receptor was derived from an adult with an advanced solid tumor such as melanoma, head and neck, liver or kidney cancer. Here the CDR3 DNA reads TGTGCCAGTAGTGAGCAGCTGAACACCGGGGAGCTGTTTTTT. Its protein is CASSEQLNTGELFF.